The clone carrying this T cell receptor (beta chain) was counted between two and nine times. Germline V gives CDR1 DFQATT, CDR2 SNEGSKA (reference sequence). The CDR3 has 18 amino acids. V lost 0 bases, J lost 3 bases, and 10 bases stayed unmatched. This entry comes from a study of blood T cells in healthy people across ages. Then a second PCR, running roughly 6 to 12 cycles, was carried out with a sample-barcoded 5' primer and a J-beta primer mix. Using its own MiXCR run on the 5' RACE reads, TCRdb lists one record per CDR3 protein. This sample yields fewer than 700,000 distinct CDR3 sequences, of which around 48% are seen a single time; roughly 25% belongs to the top ten.

This TCR derives from an elderly man in good health. Sequenced sample: blood. The chain joins TRBV20-1 to TRBJ2-1; 11 bases are shared with TRBD2. The CDR3 DNA follows: TGCAGTGCTAGAGATGGTCTAGCGGGAGGTCTTCGCTACAATGAGCAGTTCTTC. It yields the protein CSARDGLAGGLRYNEQFF.